This T cell receptor (beta chain) originates from a study of response to subunit inactivated influenza vaccine listed by TCRdb under 2018. Context from the whole study: Deep quantitative profiling of the T cell receptor repertoire was used in the study to follow responses to a trivalent subunit inactivated influenza vaccine.

A note on this clonotype: Its antigen specificity is not known. Base qualities are missing; no much larger clone stands one base away.

Library generation was performed with RT-PCR. Sequencing used an Illumina HiSeq 2500. TCRdb trimmed public reads at Q25 via fastp, called clones via MiXCR and kept in-frame beta chains. Merged by CDR3 protein, the rows form single entries marked with the most common genes and DNA. Present in this sample are about half a million distinct CDR3 sequences, roughly 25% of which were seen just once. The ten largest clones capture approximately 2% of the sample. The CDR3 runs 16 amino acids, cysteine and phenylalanine included. Only the CDR3 part of the read is kept: 48 bases, read in frame from the first base. Reading the germline V gene (reference sequence) gives CDR1 LNHDA and CDR2 SQIVND. V is reduced by 3 bases and J by 1 base, leaving a spacing of 15 bases between them. What the work shows at the level of the full study, not this receptor alone: The authors proposed that each seasonal influenza vaccination may bring in only a limited number of new T cells.

This TCR derives from a middle-aged man who received an inactivated influenza vaccine. Donor details come from another sample of the same person, matched by shared clones. The chain couples TRBV19 to TRBJ1-2, and TRBD1 may be the D gene, going by 6 matching bases. Sequences were derived from CD4+ T cells sorted from PBMCs, sampled roughly 5 days after vaccination. In nucleotide form, the sequence is TGTGCCAGTAGTATTTCGGCAGGGGAAGTTAACTATGGCTACACCTTC. Translated, it reads CASSISAGEVNYGYTF.